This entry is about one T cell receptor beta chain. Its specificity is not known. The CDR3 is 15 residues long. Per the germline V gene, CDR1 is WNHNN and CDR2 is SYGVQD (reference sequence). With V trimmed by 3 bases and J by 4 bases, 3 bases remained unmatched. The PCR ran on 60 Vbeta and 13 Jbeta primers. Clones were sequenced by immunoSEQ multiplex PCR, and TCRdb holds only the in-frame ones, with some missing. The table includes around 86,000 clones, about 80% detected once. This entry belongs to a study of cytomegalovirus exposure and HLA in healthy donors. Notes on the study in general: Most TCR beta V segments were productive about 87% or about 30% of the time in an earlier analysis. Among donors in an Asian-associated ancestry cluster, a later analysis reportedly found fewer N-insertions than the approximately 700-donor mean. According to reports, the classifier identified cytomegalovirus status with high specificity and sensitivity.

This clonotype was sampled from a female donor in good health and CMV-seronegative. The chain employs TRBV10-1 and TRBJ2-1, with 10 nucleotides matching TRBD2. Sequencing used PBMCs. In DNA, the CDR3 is TGCGCCAGCAGTGATCGGACTAGCGGTTACAATGAGCAGTTCTTC. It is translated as CASSDRTSGYNEQFF.